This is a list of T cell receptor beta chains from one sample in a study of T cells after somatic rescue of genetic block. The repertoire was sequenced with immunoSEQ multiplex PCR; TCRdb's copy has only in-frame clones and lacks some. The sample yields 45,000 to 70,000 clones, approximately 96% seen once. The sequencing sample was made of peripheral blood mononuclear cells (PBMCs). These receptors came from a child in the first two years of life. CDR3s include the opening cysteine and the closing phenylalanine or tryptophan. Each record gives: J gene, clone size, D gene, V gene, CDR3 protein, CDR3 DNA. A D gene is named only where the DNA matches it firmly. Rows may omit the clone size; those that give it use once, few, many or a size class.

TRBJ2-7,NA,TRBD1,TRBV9,CASSVRDRDEQYF,TGTGCCAGCAGCGTACGCGACAGGGACGAGCAGTACTTC
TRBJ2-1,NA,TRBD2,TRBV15,CATRRTSGSYNEQFF,TGTGCCACCAGAAGGACTAGCGGGAGTTACAATGAGCAGTTCTTC
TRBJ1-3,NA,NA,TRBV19,CASARGRDGNTIYF,TGTGCCAGTGCCCGGGGCCGCGACGGAAACACCATATATTTT
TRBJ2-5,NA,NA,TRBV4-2,CASSQIGETQYF,TGTGCCAGCAGCCAAATCGGAGAGACCCAGTACTTC
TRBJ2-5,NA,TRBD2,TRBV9,CASSVAAGGYQETQYF,TGTGCCAGCAGCGTGGCAGCGGGAGGGTACCAAGAGACCCAGTACTTC
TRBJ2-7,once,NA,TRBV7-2,CASSLDARTGEQYF,TGTGCCAGCAGCTTAGACGCGAGAACCGGCGAGCAGTACTTC
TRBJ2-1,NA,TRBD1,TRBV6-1,CASRVGTGAYNEQFF,TGTGCCAGCAGGGTTGGGACAGGGGCCTACAATGAGCAGTTCTTC
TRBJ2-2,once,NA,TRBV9,CASSARGAGTGELFF,TGTGCCAGCAGCGCCCGCGGAGCCGGCACCGGGGAGCTGTTTTTT
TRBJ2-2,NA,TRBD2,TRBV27,CASSLLAGGPNTGELFF,TGTGCCAGCAGTTTACTAGCGGGAGGGCCGAACACCGGGGAGCTGTTTTTT
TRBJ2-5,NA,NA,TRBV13,CASSLEGQTQYF,TGTGCCAGCAGCTTGGAGGGACAGACCCAGTACTTC
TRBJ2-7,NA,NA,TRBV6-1,CASSPSSYEQYF,TGTGCCAGCAGCCCTAGCTCCTACGAGCAGTACTTC
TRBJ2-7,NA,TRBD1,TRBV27,CASSSTGRRYF,TGTGCCAGCAGTTCGACAGGGCGCCGGTACTTC
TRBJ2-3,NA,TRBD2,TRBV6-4,CASSESGGPTDTQYF,TGTGCCAGCAGTGAATCGGGAGGGCCCACAGATACGCAGTATTTT
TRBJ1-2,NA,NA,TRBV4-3,CASSQEWGLANYGYTF,TGCGCCAGCAGCCAGGAATGGGGACTAGCTAACTATGGCTACACCTTC
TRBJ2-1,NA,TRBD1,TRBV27,CASSLLPGQGRNEQFF,TGTGCCAGCAGTCTCTTACCGGGACAGGGAAGAAATGAGCAGTTCTTC
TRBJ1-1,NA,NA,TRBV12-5,CASGLLGNTEAFF,TGTGCTAGTGGTTTGTTGGGGAACACTGAAGCTTTCTTT
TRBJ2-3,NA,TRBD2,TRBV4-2,CASSQGRRGGGTDTQYF,TGTGCCAGCAGCCAAGGACGGCGCGGGGGGGGCACAGATACGCAGTATTTT
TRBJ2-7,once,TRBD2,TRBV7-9,CASSLGTSGRFREQYF,TGTGCCAGCAGCTTGGGGACTAGCGGGAGGTTCCGGGAGCAGTACTTC
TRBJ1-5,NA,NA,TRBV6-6,CASSYYSNQPQHF,TGTGCCAGCAGTTACTATAGCAATCAGCCCCAGCATTTT
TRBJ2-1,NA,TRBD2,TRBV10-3,CAISEPSGRSYNEQFF,TGTGCCATCAGTGAACCTAGCGGGAGATCCTACAATGAGCAGTTCTTC
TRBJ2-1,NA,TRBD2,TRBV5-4,CASSAGLAGANEQFF,TGTGCCAGCAGCGCCGGACTAGCGGGAGCCAATGAGCAGTTCTTC
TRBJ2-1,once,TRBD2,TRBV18,CASSLAGERNEQFF,TGTGCCAGCTCACTAGCGGGAGAGAGGAATGAGCAGTTCTTC
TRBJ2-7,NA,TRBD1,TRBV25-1,CASSETQGASYEQYF,TGTGCCAGCAGTGAAACACAGGGGGCGTCCTACGAGCAGTACTTC
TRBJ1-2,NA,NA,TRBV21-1,CASSKADRGYGYTF,TGTGCCAGCAGCAAAGCGGACAGGGGCTATGGCTACACCTTC
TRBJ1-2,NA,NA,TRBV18,CASSSSLTEYGYTF,TGTGCCAGCTCCTCCTCACTGACGGAGTATGGCTACACCTTC
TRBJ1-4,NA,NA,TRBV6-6,CASSYSSAYNEKLFF,TGTGCCAGCAGTTACTCGAGTGCCTATAATGAAAAACTGTTTTTT
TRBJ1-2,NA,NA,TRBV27,CASSPGSNYGYTF,TGTGCCAGCAGTCCAGGGAGTAATTATGGCTACACCTTC
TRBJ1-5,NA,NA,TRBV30,CAWSVSRNQPQHF,TGTGCCTGGAGTGTTTCGCGGAATCAGCCCCAGCATTTT
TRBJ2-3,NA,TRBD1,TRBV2,CASSSYTGGSDTQYF,TGTGCCAGCAGCTCTTATACAGGGGGCTCAGATACGCAGTATTTT
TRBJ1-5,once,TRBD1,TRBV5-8,CASSRDRGQPQHF,TGTGCCAGCAGCCGGGACAGGGGCCAGCCCCAGCATTTT
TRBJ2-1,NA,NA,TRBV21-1,CASSKGKSGSNEQFF,TGTGCCAGCAGCAAAGGGAAAAGCGGGAGCAATGAGCAGTTCTTC
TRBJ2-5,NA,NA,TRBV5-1,CASSFPQETQYF,TGCGCCAGCAGCTTCCCACAAGAGACCCAGTACTTC
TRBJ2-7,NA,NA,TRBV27,CASSPLGGRTYEQYF,TGTGCCAGCAGCCCCCTAGGGGGGAGGACCTACGAGCAGTACTTC
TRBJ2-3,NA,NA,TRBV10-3,CAISDNTDTQYF,TGTGCCATCAGTGACAACACAGATACGCAGTATTTT
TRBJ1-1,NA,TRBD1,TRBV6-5,CASSPDRDTEAFF,TGTGCCAGCAGTCCGGACAGGGACACTGAAGCTTTCTTT
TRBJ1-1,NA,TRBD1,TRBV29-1,CSARQGARTEAFF,TGCAGCGCCAGACAGGGGGCAAGGACTGAAGCTTTCTTT
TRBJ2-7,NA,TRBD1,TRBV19,CASSIGTGLDEQYF,TGTGCCAGTAGTATTGGGACAGGGCTAGACGAGCAGTACTTC
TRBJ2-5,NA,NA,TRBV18,CASSQGETQYF,TGTGCCAGCTCACAGGGAGAGACCCAGTACTTC
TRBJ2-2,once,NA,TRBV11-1,CASSLTPGNTGELFF,TGTGCCAGCAGCTTAACTCCGGGGAACACCGGGGAGCTGTTTTTT
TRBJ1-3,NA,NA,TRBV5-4,CASSLAGQGGNTIYF,TGTGCCAGCAGCTTGGCGGGGCAGGGTGGAAACACCATATATTTT
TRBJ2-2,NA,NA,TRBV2,CASVRDFNTGELFF,TGTGCCAGCGTGCGGGACTTTAACACCGGGGAGCTGTTTTTT
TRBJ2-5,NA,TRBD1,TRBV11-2,CASSPAWDRGTQYF,TGTGCCAGCAGCCCGGCATGGGACAGGGGAACCCAGTACTTC
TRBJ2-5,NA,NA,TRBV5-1,CASSPRGSYQETQYF,TGCGCCAGCAGCCCCAGGGGCAGTTACCAAGAGACCCAGTACTTC
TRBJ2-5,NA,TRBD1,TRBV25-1,CASSPPTGEETQYF,TGTGCCAGCAGTCCTCCGACAGGGGAGGAGACCCAGTACTTC
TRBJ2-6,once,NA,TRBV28,CASGQVSSGANVLTF,TGTGCTAGCGGACAGGTGAGCTCTGGGGCCAACGTCCTGACTTTC
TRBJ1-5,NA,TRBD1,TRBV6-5,CASSYSGTGSQPQHF,TGTGCCAGCAGTTACTCCGGGACAGGGAGCCAGCCCCAGCATTTT
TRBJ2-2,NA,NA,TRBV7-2,CASSPSPANTGELFF,TGTGCCAGCAGCCCCTCGCCAGCTAACACCGGGGAGCTGTTTTTT
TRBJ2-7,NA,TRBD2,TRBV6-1,CASSDTALAGFYEQYF,TGTGCCAGCAGTGACACAGCCCTAGCGGGATTCTACGAGCAGTACTTC